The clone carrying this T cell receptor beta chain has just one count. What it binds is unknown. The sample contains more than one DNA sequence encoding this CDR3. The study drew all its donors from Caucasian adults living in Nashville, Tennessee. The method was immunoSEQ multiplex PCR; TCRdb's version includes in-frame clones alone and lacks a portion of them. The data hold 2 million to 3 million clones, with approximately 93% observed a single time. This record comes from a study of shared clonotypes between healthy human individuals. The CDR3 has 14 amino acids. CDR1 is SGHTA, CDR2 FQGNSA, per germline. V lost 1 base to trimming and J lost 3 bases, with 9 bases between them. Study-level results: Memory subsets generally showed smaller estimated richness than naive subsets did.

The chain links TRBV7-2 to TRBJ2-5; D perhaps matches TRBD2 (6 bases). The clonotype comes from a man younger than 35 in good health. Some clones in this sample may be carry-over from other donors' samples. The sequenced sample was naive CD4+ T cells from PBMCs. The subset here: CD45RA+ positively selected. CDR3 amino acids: CASSLGPGEETQYF. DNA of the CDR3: TGTGCCAGCAGCTTAGGTCCGGGGGAAGAGACCCAGTACTTC.